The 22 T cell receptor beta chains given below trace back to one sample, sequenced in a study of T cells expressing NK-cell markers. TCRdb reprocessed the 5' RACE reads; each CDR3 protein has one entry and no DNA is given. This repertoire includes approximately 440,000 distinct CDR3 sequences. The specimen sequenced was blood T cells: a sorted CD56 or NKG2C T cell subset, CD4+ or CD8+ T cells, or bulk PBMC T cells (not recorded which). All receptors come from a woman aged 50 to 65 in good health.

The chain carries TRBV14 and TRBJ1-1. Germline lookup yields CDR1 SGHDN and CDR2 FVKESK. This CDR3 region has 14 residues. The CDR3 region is CASSQVRRKPEAFF.

CDR3 loop: CASSFDRSSNSPLHF. The chain couples TRBV12-3 or TRBV12-4 to TRBJ1-6; the D call from TCRdb, TRBD1, cannot be confirmed without DNA. The length of the CDR3 is 15 residues.

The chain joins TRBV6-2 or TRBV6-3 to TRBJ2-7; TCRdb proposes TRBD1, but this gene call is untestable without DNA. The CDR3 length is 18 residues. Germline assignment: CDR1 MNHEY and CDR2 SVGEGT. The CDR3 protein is CASRPRGGQSESSYEQYF.

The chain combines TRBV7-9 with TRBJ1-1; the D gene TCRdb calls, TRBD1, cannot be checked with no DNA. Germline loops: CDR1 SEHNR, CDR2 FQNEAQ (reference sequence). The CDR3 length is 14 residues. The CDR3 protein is CASRLRDQNTEAFF.

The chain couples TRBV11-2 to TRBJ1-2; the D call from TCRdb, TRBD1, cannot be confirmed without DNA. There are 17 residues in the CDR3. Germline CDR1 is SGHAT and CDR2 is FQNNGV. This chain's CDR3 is CASSTRPGQGRYYGYTF.

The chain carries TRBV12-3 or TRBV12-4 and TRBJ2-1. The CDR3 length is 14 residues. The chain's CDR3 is CASKVGYSYNEQFF.

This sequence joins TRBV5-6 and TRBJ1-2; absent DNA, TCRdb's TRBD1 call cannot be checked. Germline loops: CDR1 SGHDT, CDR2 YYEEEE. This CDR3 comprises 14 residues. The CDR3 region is CASSFRQSNYGYTF.

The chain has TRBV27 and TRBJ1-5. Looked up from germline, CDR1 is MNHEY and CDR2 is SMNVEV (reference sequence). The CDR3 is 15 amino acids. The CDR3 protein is CASSVSRTVNQPQHF.

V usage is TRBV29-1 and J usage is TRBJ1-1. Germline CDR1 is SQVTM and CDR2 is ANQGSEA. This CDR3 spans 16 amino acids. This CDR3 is CSVVPPRRTTNTEAFF.

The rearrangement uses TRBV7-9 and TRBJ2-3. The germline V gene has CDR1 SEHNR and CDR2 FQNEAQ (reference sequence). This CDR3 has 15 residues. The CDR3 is CASSLAGDNTDTQYF.

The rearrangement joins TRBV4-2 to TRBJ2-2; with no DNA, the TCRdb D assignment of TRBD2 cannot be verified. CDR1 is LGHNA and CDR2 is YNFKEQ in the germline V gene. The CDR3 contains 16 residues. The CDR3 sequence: CASSPAGGPGTGELFF.

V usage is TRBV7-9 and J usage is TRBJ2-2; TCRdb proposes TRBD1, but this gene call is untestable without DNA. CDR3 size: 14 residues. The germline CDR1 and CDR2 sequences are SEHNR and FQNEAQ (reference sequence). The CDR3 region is CASSRTGVDGELFF.

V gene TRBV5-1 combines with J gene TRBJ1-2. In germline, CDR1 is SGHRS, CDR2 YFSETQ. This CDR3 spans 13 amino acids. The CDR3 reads CASSLAGNYGYTF.

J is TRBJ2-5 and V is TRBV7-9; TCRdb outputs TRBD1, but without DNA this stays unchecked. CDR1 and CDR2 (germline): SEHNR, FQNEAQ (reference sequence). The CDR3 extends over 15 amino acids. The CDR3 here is CASSSAGTYQETQYF. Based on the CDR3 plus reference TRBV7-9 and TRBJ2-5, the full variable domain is DTGVSQNPRHKITKRGQNVTFRCDPISEHNRLYWYRQTLGQGPEFLTYFQNEAQLEKSRLLSDRFSAERPKGSFSTLEIQRTEQGDSAMYLCASSSAGTYQETQYFGPGTRLLVL.

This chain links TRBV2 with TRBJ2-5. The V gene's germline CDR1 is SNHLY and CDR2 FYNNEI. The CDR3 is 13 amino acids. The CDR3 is CASSEALEETQYF. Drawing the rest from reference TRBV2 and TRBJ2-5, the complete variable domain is EPEVTQTPSHQVTQMGQEVILRCVPISNHLYFYWYRQILGQKVEFLVSFYNNEISEKSEIFDDQFSVERPDGSNFTLKIRSTKLEDSAMYFCASSEALEETQYFGPGTRLLVL.

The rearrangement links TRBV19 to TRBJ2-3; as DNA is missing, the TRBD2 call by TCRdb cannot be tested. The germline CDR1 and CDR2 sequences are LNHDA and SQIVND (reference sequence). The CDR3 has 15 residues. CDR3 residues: CATKRSGSGTDTQYF.

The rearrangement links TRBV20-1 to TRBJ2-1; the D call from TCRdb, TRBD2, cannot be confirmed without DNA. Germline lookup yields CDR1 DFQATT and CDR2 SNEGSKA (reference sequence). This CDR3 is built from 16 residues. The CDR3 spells CSAPKTSGISTSEQFF.

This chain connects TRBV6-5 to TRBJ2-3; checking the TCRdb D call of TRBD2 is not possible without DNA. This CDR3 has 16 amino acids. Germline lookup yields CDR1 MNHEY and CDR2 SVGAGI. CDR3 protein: CASSYLSGSEEDTQYF.

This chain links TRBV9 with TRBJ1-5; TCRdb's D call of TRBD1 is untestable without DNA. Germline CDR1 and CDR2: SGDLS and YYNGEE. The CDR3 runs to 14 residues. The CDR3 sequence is CASSVGAGGQPQHF.

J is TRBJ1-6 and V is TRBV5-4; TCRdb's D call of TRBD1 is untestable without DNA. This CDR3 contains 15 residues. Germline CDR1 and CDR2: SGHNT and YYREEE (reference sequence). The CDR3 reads CASSPDPQGWSPLHF.

CDR3 in amino acids: CSAARTTSNYGYTF. The chain has TRBV20-1 and TRBJ1-2. The CDR3 consists of 14 residues. Germline loops: CDR1 DFQATT, CDR2 SNEGSKA (reference sequence).

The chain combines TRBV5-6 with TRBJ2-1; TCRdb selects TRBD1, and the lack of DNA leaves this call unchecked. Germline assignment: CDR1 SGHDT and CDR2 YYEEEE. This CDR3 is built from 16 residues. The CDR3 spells CASSLDPGAQGNEQFF.